In this sample, the clone carrying this TCR beta chain turned up a few times. The CDR3 is made up of 15 amino acids. In germline, CDR1 is SGDLS, CDR2 YYNGEE. Germline trimming cut 0 bases from V and 4 bases from J; bases unmatched to any gene: 4. Here immunoSEQ multiplex PCR was the method, and the copy in TCRdb shows in-frame clones only, minus some. This table holds around 250,000 clones, roughly 85% found once. The age range of participants was about 18 to 89 years, with residence in about two dozen US areas. Cohorts were assigned according to the clinical history that participants reported. The sample comes from a study of blood T cell repertoires in COVID-19. At the level of the study: Donors in the United States, Italy and Spain gave samples during acute or convalescent COVID-19. T cells, B-cell-depleted T cells, or PBMCs supplied cDNA or gDNA.

Sequencing input: PBMCs or T cells enriched from blood (not recorded which). The receptor was isolated from a woman in her fifties or sixties with acute COVID-19. The V gene is TRBV9, the J gene TRBJ1-2, with 9 bases fitting TRBD1. The CDR3 loop is CASSVGDRVSYGYTF. The CDR3 nucleotides read TGTGCCAGCAGCGTAGGGGACAGGGTGAGCTATGGCTACACCTTC. Combining the CDR3 with reference TRBV9 and TRBJ1-2 gives the whole variable domain DSGVTQTPKHLITATGQRVTLRCSPRSGDLSVYWYQQSLDQGLQFLIQYYNGEERAKGNILERFSAQQFPDLHSELNLSSLELGDSALYFCASSVGDRVSYGYTFGSGTRLTVV.